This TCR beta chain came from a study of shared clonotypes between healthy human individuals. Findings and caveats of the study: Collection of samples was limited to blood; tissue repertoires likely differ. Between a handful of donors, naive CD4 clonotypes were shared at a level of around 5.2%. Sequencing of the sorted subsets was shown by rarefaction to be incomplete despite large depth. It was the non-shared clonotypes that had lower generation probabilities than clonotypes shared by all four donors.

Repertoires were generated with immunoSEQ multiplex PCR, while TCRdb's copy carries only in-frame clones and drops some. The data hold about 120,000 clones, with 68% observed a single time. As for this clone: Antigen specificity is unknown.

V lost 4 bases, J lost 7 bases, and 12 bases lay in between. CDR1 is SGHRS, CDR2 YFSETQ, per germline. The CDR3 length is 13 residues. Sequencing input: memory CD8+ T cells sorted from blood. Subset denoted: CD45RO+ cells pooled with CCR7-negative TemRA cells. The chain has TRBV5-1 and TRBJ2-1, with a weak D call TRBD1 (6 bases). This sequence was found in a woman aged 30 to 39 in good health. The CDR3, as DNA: TGCGCCAGCAGCCTTACAGGGTGGAATGAGCAGTTCTTC. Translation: CASSLTGWNEQFF. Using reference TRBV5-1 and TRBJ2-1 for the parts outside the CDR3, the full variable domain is KAGVTQTPRYLIKTRGQQVTLSCSPISGHRSVSWYQQTPGQGLQFLFEYFSETQRNKGNFPGRFSGRQFSNSRSEMNVSTLELGDSALYLCASSLTGWNEQFFGPGTRLTVL.